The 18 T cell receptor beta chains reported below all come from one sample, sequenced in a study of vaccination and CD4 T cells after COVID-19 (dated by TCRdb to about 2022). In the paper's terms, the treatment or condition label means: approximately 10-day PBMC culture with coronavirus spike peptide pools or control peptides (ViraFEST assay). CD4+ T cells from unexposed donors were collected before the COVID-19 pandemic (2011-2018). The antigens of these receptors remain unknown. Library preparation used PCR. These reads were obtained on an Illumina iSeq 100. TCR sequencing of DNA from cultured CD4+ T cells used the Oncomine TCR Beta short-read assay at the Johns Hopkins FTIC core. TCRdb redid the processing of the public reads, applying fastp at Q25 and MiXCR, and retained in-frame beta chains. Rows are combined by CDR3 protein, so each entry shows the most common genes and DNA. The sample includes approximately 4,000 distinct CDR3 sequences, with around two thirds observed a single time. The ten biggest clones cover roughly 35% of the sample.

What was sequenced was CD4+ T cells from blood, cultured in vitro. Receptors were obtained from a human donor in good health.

The DNA of the CDR3 is TGTGCCAGCAGCTTCATTGACAGGGGGTTAGATGGCTACACCTTC. This codes for CASSFIDRGLDGYTF. V gene TRBV11-2 combines with J gene TRBJ1-2, with 9 bases matching TRBD1. V lost 3 bases and J lost 6; bases outside the gene matches: 8. The CDR3 extends over 15 amino acids. Germline-derived CDR1 and CDR2 are SGHAT and FQNNGV.

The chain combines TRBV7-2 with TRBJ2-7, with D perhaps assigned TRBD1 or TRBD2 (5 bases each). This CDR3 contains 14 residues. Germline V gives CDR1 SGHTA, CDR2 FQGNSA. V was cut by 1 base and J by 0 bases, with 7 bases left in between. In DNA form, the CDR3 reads TGTGCCAGCAGCTTAGAAGGGACCTCCTACGAGCAGTACTTC. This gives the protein CASSLEGTSYEQYF.

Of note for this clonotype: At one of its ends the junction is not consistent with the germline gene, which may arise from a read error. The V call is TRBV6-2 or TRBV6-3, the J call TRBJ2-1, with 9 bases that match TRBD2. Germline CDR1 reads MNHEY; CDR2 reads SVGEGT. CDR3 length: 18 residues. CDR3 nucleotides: TGTACCAGCAGTTACCATCGAGCGGGGGGCATCTCCTACAATGAGCAGTTCTTC. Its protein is CTSSYHRAGGISYNEQFF.

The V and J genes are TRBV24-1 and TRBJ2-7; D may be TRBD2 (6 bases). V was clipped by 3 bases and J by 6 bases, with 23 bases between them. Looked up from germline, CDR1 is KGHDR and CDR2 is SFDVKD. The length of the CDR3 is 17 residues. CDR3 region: CATSDRGETRGEAEQYF. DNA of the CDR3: TGTGCCACCAGTGATAGGGGCGAGACTAGAGGAGAAGCCGAGCAGTACTTC.

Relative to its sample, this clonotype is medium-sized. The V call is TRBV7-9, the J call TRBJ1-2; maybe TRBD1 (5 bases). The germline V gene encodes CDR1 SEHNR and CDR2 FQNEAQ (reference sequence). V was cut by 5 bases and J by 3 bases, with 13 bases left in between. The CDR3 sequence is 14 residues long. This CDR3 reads CASSGVGLDYGYTF. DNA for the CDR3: TGTGCCAGCAGCGGAGTGGGACTGGACTATGGCTACACCTTC.

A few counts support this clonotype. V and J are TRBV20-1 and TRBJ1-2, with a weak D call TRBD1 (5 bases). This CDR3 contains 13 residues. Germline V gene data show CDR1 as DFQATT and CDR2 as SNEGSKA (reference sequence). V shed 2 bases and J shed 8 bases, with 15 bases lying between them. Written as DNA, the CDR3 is TGCAGTGCTAGACTCCCCCGGGACGGAGGCTACACCTTC. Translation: CSARLPRDGGYTF.

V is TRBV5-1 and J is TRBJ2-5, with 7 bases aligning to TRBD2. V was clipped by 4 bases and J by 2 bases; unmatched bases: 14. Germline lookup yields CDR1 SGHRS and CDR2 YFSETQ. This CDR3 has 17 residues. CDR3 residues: CASSPRRVAGHQETQYF. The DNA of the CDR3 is TGCGCCAGCAGCCCTCGGAGGGTAGCGGGCCATCAAGAGACCCAGTACTTC.

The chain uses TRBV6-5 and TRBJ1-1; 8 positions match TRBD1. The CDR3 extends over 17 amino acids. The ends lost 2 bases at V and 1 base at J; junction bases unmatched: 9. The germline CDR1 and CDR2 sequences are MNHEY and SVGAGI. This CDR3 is CASSYGAGGVGNTEAFF. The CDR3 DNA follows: TGTGCCAGCAGTTACGGGGCAGGGGGCGTTGGGAACACTGAAGCTTTCTTT.

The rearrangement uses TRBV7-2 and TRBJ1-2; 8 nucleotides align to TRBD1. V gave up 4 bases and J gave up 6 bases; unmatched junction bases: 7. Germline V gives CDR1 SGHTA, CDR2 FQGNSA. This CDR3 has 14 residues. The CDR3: CASSSGQGGNGYTF. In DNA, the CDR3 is TGTGCCAGCAGCTCAGGACAGGGTGGGAATGGCTACACCTTC.

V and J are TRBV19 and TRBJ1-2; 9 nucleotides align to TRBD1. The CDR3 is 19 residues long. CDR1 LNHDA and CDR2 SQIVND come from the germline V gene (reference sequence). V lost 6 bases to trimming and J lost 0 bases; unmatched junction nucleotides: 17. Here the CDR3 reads CASRPTTGTGHSSNYGYTF. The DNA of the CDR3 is TGTGCCAGTAGGCCGACCACCGGGACAGGGCACTCCTCTAACTATGGCTACACCTTC. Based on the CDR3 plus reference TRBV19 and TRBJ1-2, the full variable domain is DGGITQSPKYLFRKEGQNVTLSCEQNLNHDAMYWYRQDPGQGLRLIYYSQIVNDFQKGDIAEGYSVSREKKESFPLTVTSAQKNPTAFYLCASRPTTGTGHSSNYGYTFGSGTRLTVV.

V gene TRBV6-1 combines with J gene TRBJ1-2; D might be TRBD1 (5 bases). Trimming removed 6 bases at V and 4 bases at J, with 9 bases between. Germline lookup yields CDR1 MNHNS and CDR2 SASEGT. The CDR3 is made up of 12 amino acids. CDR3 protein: CASSDSSYGYTF. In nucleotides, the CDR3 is TGTGCCAGCAGCGACAGCAGCTATGGCTACACCTTC.

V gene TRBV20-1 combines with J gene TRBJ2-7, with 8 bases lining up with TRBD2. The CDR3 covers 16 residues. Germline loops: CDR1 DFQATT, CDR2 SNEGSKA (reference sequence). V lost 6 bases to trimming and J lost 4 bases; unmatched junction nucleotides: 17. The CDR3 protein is CSAGPDRLARNYEQYF. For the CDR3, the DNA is TGCAGTGCCGGCCCCGATAGACTAGCGAGGAATTACGAGCAGTACTTC.

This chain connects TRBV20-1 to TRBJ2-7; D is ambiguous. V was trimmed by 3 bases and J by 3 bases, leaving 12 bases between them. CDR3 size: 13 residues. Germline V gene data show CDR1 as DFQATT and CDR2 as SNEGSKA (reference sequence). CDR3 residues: CSASPLINYEQYF. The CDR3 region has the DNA TGCAGTGCTAGCCCCCTAATCAACTACGAGCAGTACTTC.

In DNA, the CDR3 is TGTGCCAGCAGCCGGAGGGGGACCAGGGTGTCCGTTACTGAAGCTTTCTTT. Protein sequence: CASSRRGTRVSVTEAFF. The chain employs TRBV6-1 and TRBJ1-1; D is perhaps TRBD1 (6 bases). The V end lost 6 bases, the J end lost 5 bases, and 25 bases lay between the germline ends. In germline, CDR1 is MNHNS, CDR2 SASEGT. The CDR3 runs 17 residues.

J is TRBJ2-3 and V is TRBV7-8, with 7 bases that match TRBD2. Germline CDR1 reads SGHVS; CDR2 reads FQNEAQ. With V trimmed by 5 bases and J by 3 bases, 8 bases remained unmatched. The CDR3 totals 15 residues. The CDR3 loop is CASSLWGEGTDTQYF. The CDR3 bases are TGTGCCAGCAGCCTATGGGGGGAGGGGACAGATACGCAGTATTTT.

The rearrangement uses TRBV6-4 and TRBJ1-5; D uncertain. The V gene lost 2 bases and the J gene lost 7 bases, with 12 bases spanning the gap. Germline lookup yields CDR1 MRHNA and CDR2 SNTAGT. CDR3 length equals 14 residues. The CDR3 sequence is CASSDEGFGQPQHF. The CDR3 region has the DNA TGTGCCAGCAGTGACGAGGGATTCGGACAGCCCCAGCATTTT.

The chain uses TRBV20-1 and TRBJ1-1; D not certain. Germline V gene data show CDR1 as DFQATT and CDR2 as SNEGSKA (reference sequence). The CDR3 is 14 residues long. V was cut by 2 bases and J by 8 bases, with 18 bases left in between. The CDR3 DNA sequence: TGCAGTGCTAGACCTACCCGACCGGCGGAGGAAGCTTTCTTT. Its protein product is CSARPTRPAEEAFF.

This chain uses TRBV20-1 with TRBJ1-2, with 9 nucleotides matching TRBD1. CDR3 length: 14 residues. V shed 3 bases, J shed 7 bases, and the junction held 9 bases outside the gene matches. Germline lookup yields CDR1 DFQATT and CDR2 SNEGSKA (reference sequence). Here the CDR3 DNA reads TGCAGTGCTAGTTTGGCGACAGGGGGTTTTGGCTACACCTTC. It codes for CSASLATGGFGYTF.